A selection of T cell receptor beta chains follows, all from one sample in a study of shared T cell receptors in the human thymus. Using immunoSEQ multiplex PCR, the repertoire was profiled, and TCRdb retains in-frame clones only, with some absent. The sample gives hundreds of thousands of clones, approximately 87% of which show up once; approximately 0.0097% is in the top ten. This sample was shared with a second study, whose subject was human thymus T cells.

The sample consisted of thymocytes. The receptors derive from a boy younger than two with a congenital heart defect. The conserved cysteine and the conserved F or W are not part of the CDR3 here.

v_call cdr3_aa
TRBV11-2 ASSSRYASSGATDTQY
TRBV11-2 ASSLRQGPYEQY
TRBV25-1 ASSFPNQGAEDTQY
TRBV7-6 ASRPGSSFETQY
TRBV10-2 ASRGTGDYEQY
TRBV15 ATSRATSGEQY
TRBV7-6 ASSSGQDTGELF
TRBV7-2 ASSRRTATYT
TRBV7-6 ASSPRDRGTNEKLF
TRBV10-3 AIRPRVWYTEAF
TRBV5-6 ASSSQRTVRTYEQY
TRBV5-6 ASSHSPGLAGGHEQF
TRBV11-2 ASSLAGGVQDEQF
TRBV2 ASSVMRFGNPTSDTQY
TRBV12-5 ASGLVKQGTTGELF
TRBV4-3 ASSPTSSGGAPYEQY
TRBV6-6 ASSYLTTYEQY
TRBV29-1 SVCRGSQETQY
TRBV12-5 ASGRYNEGLAFTDTQY
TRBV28 ASSLSVLQGMNSPLH
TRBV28 ASSSGTGMFNEQF